Below are 8 T cell receptor beta chains sequenced from a single sample in a study of Ad26.COV2.S vaccination and SARS-CoV-2 variants. Treatment described: approximately 18 received Ad26.COV2.S at low or high dose, single or two shots; roughly five received placebo; per-sample allocation not given. Sample collection was performed on day 63 after the first vaccine or placebo injection. Generated by immunoSEQ multiplex PCR, the TCRdb table keeps only in-frame clones and is missing some. The sample yields some 480,000 clones, roughly 85% seen once. The sample here was peripheral blood, taken in a trial of Ad26.COV2.S vaccine versus placebo. These receptors came from a person between 18 and 59 years old who received the Ad26.COV2.S COVID-19 vaccine or a placebo.

The genes are TRBV5-1 and TRBJ2-3, with D perhaps matching TRBD1 (6 bases). Germline assignment: CDR1 SGHRS and CDR2 YFSETQ. V lost 2 bases and J 1 base, leaving 8 bases between the germline ends. The CDR3 contains 14 residues. This CDR3 is CASSLRQGTDTQYF. The CDR3 DNA is TGCGCCAGCAGCTTAAGACAGGGCACAGATACGCAGTATTTT.

This rearrangement joins TRBV5-1 to TRBJ1-3; D perhaps matches TRBD1 (6 bases). Germline lookup yields CDR1 SGHRS and CDR2 YFSETQ. The CDR3 runs 14 residues. Trimming shortened V by 4 bases and J by 4 bases, and 12 bases separated the two germline ends. The CDR3 sequence: CASSQGQLGNTIYF. The CDR3 nucleotides are TGCGCCAGCAGCCAAGGACAGTTAGGAAACACCATATATTTT.

In its sample, this clone was seen a few times. The V gene is TRBV28, the J gene TRBJ2-4; D not resolved. This CDR3 region has 10 residues. Germline V CDR1 and CDR2: MDHEN, SYDVKM. V lost 7 bases to trimming and J lost 8 bases, with 6 bases between them. The CDR3 sequence: CASMDHIQYF. The CDR3 region has the DNA TGTGCCAGCATGGATCACATTCAGTACTTC.

The chain combines TRBV28 with TRBJ1-2, with D unclear. The CDR3 contains 11 residues. The V gene's germline CDR1 is MDHEN and CDR2 SYDVKM. The V end was cut by 6 bases, the J end by 7 bases, with 9 bases between. The CDR3 DNA follows: TGTGCCAGCAGCGACCTTATTGGCTACACCTTC. Its protein product is CASSDLIGYTF.

A remark on this clone: Different DNA sequences within this sample yield the same CDR3. The gene calls are TRBV7-9 and TRBJ1-1; no definite D call. Deletions cut 2 bases from V and 4 bases from J, with 5 bases between. Germline V lookup: CDR1 SEHNR, CDR2 FQNEAQ (reference sequence). The CDR3 contains 12 residues. CDR3 loop: CASSLFSTEAFF. In DNA form, the CDR3 reads TGTGCCAGCAGCTTATTTAGCACTGAAGCTTTCTTT.

The rearrangement links TRBV5-4 to TRBJ1-1, with D possibly being TRBD1 (6 bases). Germline V gene sequence: CDR1 SGHNT, CDR2 YYREEE (reference sequence). Trimming stripped 4 bases from V and 7 bases from J, with 17 bases between. This CDR3 comprises 14 residues. The CDR3 protein is CASSPRQETGEAFF. The CDR3 nucleotides read TGTGCCAGCAGCCCTCGACAGGAGACTGGTGAAGCTTTCTTT.

The chain employs TRBV19 and TRBJ2-6; D is undetermined. Trimming cost V 8 bases and J 0 bases, with 5 bases left between them. The CDR3 has 13 residues. Germline lookup yields CDR1 LNHDA and CDR2 SQIVND (reference sequence). In DNA, the CDR3 is TGTGCCAGTGCCATCTCTGGGGCCAACGTCCTGACTTTC. It translates to CASAISGANVLTF.

The J gene is TRBJ2-1, the V gene TRBV5-4; D gene uncertain. CDR3 size: 13 residues. Trimming removed 0 bases from V and 6 bases from J, with 7 bases in between. Germline V gives CDR1 SGHNT, CDR2 YYREEE (reference sequence). The CDR3 reads CASSLVLSNEQFF. Written as DNA, the CDR3 is TGTGCCAGCAGCTTGGTCTTGAGCAATGAGCAGTTCTTC. Full variable domain (rest looked up from reference TRBV5-4 and TRBJ2-1): ETGVTQSPTHLIKTRGQQVTLRCSSQSGHNTVSWYQQALGQGPQFIFQYYREEENGRGNFPPRFSGLQFPNYSSELNVNALELDDSALYLCASSLVLSNEQFFGPGTRLTVL.